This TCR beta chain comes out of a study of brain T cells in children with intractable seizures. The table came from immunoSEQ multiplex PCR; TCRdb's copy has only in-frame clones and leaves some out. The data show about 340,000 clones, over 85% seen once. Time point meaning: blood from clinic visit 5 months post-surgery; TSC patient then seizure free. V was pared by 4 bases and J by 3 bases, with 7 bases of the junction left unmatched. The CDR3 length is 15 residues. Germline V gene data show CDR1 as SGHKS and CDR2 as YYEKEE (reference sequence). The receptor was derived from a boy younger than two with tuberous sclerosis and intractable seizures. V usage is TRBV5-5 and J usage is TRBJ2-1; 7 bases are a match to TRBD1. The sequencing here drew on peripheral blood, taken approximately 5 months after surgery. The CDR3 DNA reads TGTGCCAGCAGCCTGAGTGACAGGGTCTACAATGAGCAGTTCTTC. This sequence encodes CASSLSDRVYNEQFF.